This T cell receptor beta chain was sequenced for a study of regulatory T cells in long-lasting Graves disease. Findings and limits, study-wide: Preferential use of TRBV28, TRBJ1-2 and TRBJ2-5 was seen in persistent disease. Reduced TCR diversity was observed in persistent Graves' patients versus newly diagnosed patients. Having only a small sample size may have limited accuracy.

Both iRepertoire HTBI primers and Arm-PCR of CDR3 regions were used to build the TCR beta libraries. TCRdb fed the multiplex PCR reads into MiXCR, producing one record per CDR3 protein. The data contain under 300,000 distinct CDR3 sequences, roughly a fifth of them singletons. This clonotype was observed many times. The antigen is not known. Noted time point: newly diagnosed GD, antithyroid drugs for less than 3 months. PBMCs were the source of the RNA used for TCR sequencing. Peripheral blood, approximately 9 milliliters per patient, was collected in EDTA tubes. The germline V gene has CDR1 LGHNA and CDR2 YSLEER. The CDR3 has 16 residues. J lost 1 base, V lost 0 bases, and 3 bases had no gene match.

The sequence was obtained from a female donor with Graves disease. This rearrangement joins TRBV4-3 to TRBJ2-5, with 9 bases aligning to TRBD2. Sample: peripheral blood mononuclear cells (PBMCs), taken at new diagnosis, from a patient treated with antithyroid drugs. CDR3 amino acids: CASSQEGRGGQETQYF. Here the CDR3 DNA reads TGCGCCAGCAGCCAAGAAGGGCGGGGGGGCCAAGAGACCCAGTACTTC.